This T cell receptor beta chain was captured by sequencing in a study of a mutant IDH1 vaccine in newly diagnosed glioma. Whole-study context: Prior therapy was radiotherapy, temozolomide, or both; most received both. Whole-study results and caveats: Among top peripheral T cell clonotypes, changes seemed unrelated to pseudoprogression.

The data were produced by immunoSEQ multiplex PCR, yet TCRdb's version contains in-frame clones alone and is incomplete. The data contain about 62,000 clones, roughly 90% of them seen just once; the ten biggest clones take up less than 2%. Worth noting for this clone: Its cognate antigen is unknown.

This sample's time point: week 11, during vaccination. Every vaccine dose comprised 300 ug of mutant IDH1 20-mer peptide plus topical imiquimod. CDR3 length equals 13 residues. In germline, CDR1 is MNHNS, CDR2 SASEGT. V was cut by 5 bases and J by 6 bases, with 11 bases left in between. The sequences come from PBMCs, collected from a glioma patient whose treatment included an IDH1 peptide vaccine. This chain joins TRBV6-1 and TRBJ1-5; unclear D gene. This sequence originates from a man in his forties with glioma. The CDR3 nucleotides read TGTGCCAGCAGTAACCCCCTGCCTCAGCCCCAGCATTTT. It specifies CASSNPLPQPQHF.